The 15 T cell receptor beta chains presented below share a single source sample, sequenced in a study of shared T cell receptors in the human thymus. Using immunoSEQ multiplex PCR, the repertoire was profiled, and TCRdb retains in-frame clones only, with some absent. Of hundreds of thousands of clones in the sample, around 87% were seen once. This sample was shared with a second study, whose subject was human thymus T cells.

Material for sequencing was thymocytes. The receptors were sampled from a boy in the first two years of life with a congenital heart defect.

The chain employs TRBV4-2 and TRBJ2-5, with a tentative D call TRBD2 (6 bases). Trimming took off 0 bases at V and 4 bases at J, with 12 bases between the two ends. Germline V gene lookup returns CDR1 LGHNA and CDR2 YNFKEQ. The CDR3 contains 15 residues. CDR3 coding DNA: TGTGCCAGCAGCCAAGATCCTAGCGCCAGAGAGACCCAGTACTTC. It translates to CASSQDPSARETQYF.

This clone was seen only once. The DNA for the CDR3 is TGTGCCAGCAGCCAAGCGGGGACTAGCGGGGGGTGCCTGTTGTACAATGAGCAGTTCTTC. Translation gives CASSQAGTSGGCLLYNEQFF. The chain uses TRBV14 and TRBJ2-1; TRBD2 agrees at 15 bases. Germline V gives CDR1 SGHDN, CDR2 FVKESK. The J segment lost 4 bases and the V segment lost 1 base, leaving 11 bases of the junction unmatched. CDR3 length: 20 amino acids.

J is TRBJ1-2 and V is TRBV4-3; D remains unclear. Trimming removed 1 base from V and 3 bases from J, with 24 bases in between. This CDR3 has 19 residues. Germline V lookup: CDR1 LGHNA, CDR2 YSLEER. For the CDR3, the DNA is TGCGCCAGCAGCCAAGTCGATAGTTGGCGAGGGCAGCCAGACTATGGCTACACCTTC. Protein sequence: CASSQVDSWRGQPDYGYTF.

This clone was seen a single time. V is TRBV15 and J is TRBJ1-2; 7 nucleotides line up with TRBD1. Germline V gene data show CDR1 as LNHNV and CDR2 as YYDKDF (reference sequence). V gave up 0 bases and J gave up 13 bases; unmatched junction bases: 17. The length of the CDR3 is 16 residues. Here the CDR3 reads CATSRDGGRRGRSATF. CDR3 nucleotides: TGTGCCACCAGCAGAGATGGTGGTAGGAGGGGGCGATCTGCCACCTTC.

The rearrangement links TRBV7-2 to TRBJ1-5; no clear D gene. Germline-derived CDR1 and CDR2 are SGHTA and FQGNSA. CDR3 length: 14 amino acids. Deletions cut 5 bases from V and 11 bases from J, with 19 bases between. CDR3 amino acids: CASSQATGTRSQHF. CDR3 DNA: TGTGCCAGCAGCCAGGCGACCGGCACAAGGTCCCAGCATTTT.

V usage is TRBV4-3 and J usage is TRBJ2-2; 7 bases are a match to TRBD2. Germline V gives CDR1 LGHNA, CDR2 YSLEER. The CDR3 is 18 amino acids. The V and J ends lost 0 bases and 5 bases, in that order; junction bases with no gene match: 12. This CDR3 reads CASSQDEGRAFGTGELFF. The CDR3, as DNA: TGCGCCAGCAGCCAAGATGAGGGGAGGGCCTTCGGGACCGGGGAGCTGTTTTTT.

This clone was recorded only once. V usage is TRBV28 and J usage is TRBJ1-5; 8 nucleotides match TRBD1. The ends lost 6 bases at V and 5 bases at J; junction bases unmatched: 9. Looked up from germline, CDR1 is MDHEN and CDR2 is SYDVKM. The CDR3 spans 15 residues. This chain's CDR3 is CASRSRGLVDQPQHF. CDR3 coding DNA: TGTGCCAGCAGAAGCAGGGGGCTGGTGGATCAGCCCCAGCATTTT. Based on the CDR3 plus reference TRBV28 and TRBJ1-5, the full variable domain is DVKVTQSSRYLVKRTGEKVFLECVQDMDHENMFWYRQDPGLGLRLIYFSYDVKMKEKGDIPEGYSVSREKKERFSLILESASTNQTSMYLCASRSRGLVDQPQHFGDGTRLSIL.

This chain links TRBV30 with TRBJ1-5, with D possibly TRBD1 on 5 matching bases. Germline loops: CDR1 GTSNPN, CDR2 SVGIG (reference sequence). The CDR3 loop spans 15 amino acids. The germline V and J ends were trimmed by 3 bases and 0 bases, with 12 bases remaining between them. This CDR3 is CAWSPDSYSNQPQHF. In DNA, the CDR3 is TGTGCCTGGAGCCCCGACAGTTATAGCAATCAGCCCCAGCATTTT.

This chain connects TRBV9 to TRBJ2-1, with 7 bases fitting TRBD2. Germline V gene data show CDR1 as SGDLS and CDR2 as YYNGEE. Trimming cost V 1 base and J 5 bases; bases outside gene matches: 6. The CDR3 totals 15 residues. In DNA form, the CDR3 reads TGTGCCAGCAGCGTACGCGGGAGTAGGGACAATGAGCAGTTCTTC. Translated: CASSVRGSRDNEQFF. Full variable domain (outside the CDR3, taken from reference TRBV9 and TRBJ2-1): DSGVTQTPKHLITATGQRVTLRCSPRSGDLSVYWYQQSLDQGLQFLIQYYNGEERAKGNILERFSAQQFPDLHSELNLSSLELGDSALYFCASSVRGSRDNEQFFGPGTRLTVL.

V gene TRBV27 combines with J gene TRBJ2-7; a possible D gene is TRBD2 (5 bases). The V gene's germline CDR1 is MNHEY and CDR2 SMNVEV (reference sequence). V dropped 0 bases and J dropped 2 bases, with 11 bases sitting between them. This CDR3 region has 15 residues. CDR3 nucleotides: TGTGCCAGCAGTTTATCACGGGAACGGGCCTACGAGCAGTACTTC. Protein sequence: CASSLSRERAYEQYF.

The chain carries TRBV7-2 and TRBJ1-2, with 8 positions matching TRBD1. V dropped 7 bases and J dropped 3; count of bases not matched to a gene: 13. Per germline, CDR1 SGHTA and CDR2 FQGNSA. The CDR3 has 16 amino acids. The CDR3 loop is CASNYPGTGTHYGYTF. The CDR3 DNA reads as TGTGCCAGCAACTATCCCGGGACAGGAACGCACTATGGCTACACCTTC.

The chain uses TRBV5-6 and TRBJ1-4; D might be TRBD1 (6 bases). Germline CDR1 and CDR2: SGHDT and YYEEEE. V was trimmed by 3 bases and J by 7 bases, leaving 10 bases between them. The CDR3 length is 13 residues. This CDR3 reads CASSSHRAEKLFF. CDR3 sequence (DNA): TGTGCCAGCAGCTCCCACAGGGCTGAAAAACTGTTTTTT.

This chain connects TRBV29-1 to TRBJ1-4; 10 bases agree with TRBD1. V gave up 3 bases and J gave up 5 bases; unmatched junction bases: 12. CDR3 size: 17 residues. The germline V gene encodes CDR1 SQVTM and CDR2 ANQGSEA. CDR3 DNA: TGCAGCGTTGATGGTGGGGACAGGGGAGTTGAAAATGAAAAACTGTTTTTT. Its protein product is CSVDGGDRGVENEKLFF.

This sequence joins TRBV6-5 and TRBJ1-2, with a tentative D call TRBD1 (5 bases). The germline CDR1 and CDR2 sequences are MNHEY and SVGAGI. Trimming removed 4 bases at V and 4 bases at J, with 16 bases between. The CDR3 contains 15 residues. The CDR3 protein is CASSCAREEIYGYTF. Written as DNA, the CDR3 is TGTGCCAGCAGTTGCGCCAGGGAGGAGATCTATGGCTACACCTTC.

The J gene is TRBJ2-7, the V gene TRBV27, with 9 bases lining up with TRBD1. This CDR3 region has 14 residues. V lost 5 bases, J lost 0 bases, and 2 bases stayed unmatched. Germline loops: CDR1 MNHEY, CDR2 SMNVEV (reference sequence). The CDR3 loop reads CASSKGQGSYEQYF. The CDR3 bases are TGTGCCAGCAGTAAGGGACAGGGCTCCTACGAGCAGTACTTC.